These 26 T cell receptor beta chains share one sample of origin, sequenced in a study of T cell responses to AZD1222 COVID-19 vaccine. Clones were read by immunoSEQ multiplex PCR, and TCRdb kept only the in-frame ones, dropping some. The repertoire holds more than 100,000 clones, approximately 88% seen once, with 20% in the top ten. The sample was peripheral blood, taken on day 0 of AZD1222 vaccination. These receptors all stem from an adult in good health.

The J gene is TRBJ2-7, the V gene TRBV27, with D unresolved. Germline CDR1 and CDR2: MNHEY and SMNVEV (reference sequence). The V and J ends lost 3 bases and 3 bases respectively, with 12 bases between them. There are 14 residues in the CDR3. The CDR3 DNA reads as TGTGCCAGCAGTTTCACAGCCACGGGCTACGAGCAGTACTTC. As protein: CASSFTATGYEQYF.

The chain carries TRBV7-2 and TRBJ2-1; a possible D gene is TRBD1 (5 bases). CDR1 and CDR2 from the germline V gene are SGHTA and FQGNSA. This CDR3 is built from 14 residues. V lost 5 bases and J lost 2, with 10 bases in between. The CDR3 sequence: CASSRRAPYNEQFF. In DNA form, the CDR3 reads TGTGCCAGCAGCCGCAGGGCCCCCTACAATGAGCAGTTCTTC. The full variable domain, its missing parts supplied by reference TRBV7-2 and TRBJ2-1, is GAGVSQSPSNKVTEKGKDVELRCDPISGHTALYWYRQSLGQGLEFLIYFQGNSAPDKSGLPSDRFSAERTGGSVSTLTIQRTQQEDSAVYLCASSRRAPYNEQFFGPGTRLTVL.

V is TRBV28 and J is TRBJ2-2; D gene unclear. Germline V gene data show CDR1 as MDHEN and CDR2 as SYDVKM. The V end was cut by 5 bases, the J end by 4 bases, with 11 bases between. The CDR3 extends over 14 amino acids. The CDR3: CASSVPIPTGELFF. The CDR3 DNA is TGTGCCAGCAGTGTCCCCATCCCCACCGGGGAGCTGTTTTTT. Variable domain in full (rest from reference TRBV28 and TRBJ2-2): DVKVTQSSRYLVKRTGEKVFLECVQDMDHENMFWYRQDPGLGLRLIYFSYDVKMKEKGDIPEGYSVSREKKERFSLILESASTNQTSMYLCASSVPIPTGELFFGEGSRLTVL.

The CDR3 spells CAISLTGTRKETQYF. As DNA, the CDR3 is TGTGCCATCAGCTTAACCGGGACTAGAAAAGAGACCCAGTACTTC. V usage is TRBV10-3 and J usage is TRBJ2-5; 8 nucleotides agree with TRBD2. The CDR3 totals 15 residues. Germline-derived CDR1 and CDR2 are ENHRY and SYGVKD. V shed 6 bases, J shed 3 bases, and the junction held 9 bases outside the gene matches.

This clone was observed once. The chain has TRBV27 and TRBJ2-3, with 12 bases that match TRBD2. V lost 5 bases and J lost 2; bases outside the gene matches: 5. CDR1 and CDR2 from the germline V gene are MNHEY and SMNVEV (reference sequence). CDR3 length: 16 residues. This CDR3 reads CASSRLAGVPTDTQYF. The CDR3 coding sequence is TGTGCCAGCAGTAGACTAGCGGGGGTCCCCACAGATACGCAGTATTTT.

The CDR3 bases are TGTGCCAGCAGCACAGGGGAAGCCGTGTCCTACGAGCAGTACTTC. This encodes CASSTGEAVSYEQYF. This chain links TRBV28 with TRBJ2-7; 7 positions agree with TRBD1. The junction had 9 bases not matched to a gene; V was cut back by 6 bases and J by 1 base. This CDR3 has 15 residues. Germline V gene lookup returns CDR1 MDHEN and CDR2 SYDVKM.

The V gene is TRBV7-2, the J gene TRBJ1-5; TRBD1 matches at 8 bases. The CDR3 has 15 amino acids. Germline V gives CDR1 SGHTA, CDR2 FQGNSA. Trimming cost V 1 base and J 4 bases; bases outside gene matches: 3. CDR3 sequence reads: CASSLGQGPNQPQHF. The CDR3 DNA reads TGTGCCAGCAGCTTAGGACAGGGGCCTAATCAGCCCCAGCATTTT.

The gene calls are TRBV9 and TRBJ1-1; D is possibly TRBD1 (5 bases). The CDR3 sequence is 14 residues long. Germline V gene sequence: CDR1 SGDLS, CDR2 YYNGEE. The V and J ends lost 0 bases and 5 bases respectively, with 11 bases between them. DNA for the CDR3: TGTGCCAGCAGCGTAGTTTCGGGGGTAACTGAAGCTTTCTTT. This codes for CASSVVSGVTEAFF.

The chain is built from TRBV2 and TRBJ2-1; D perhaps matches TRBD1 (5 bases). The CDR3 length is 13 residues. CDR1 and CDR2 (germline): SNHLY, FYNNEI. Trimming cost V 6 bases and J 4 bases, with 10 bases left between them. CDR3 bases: TGTGCCAGCAGAGTGACAGCTTACAATGAGCAGTTCTTC. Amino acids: CASRVTAYNEQFF.

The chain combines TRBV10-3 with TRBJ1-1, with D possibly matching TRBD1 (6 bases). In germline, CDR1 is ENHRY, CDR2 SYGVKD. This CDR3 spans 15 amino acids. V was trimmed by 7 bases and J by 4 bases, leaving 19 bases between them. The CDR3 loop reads CAITPGGGVGTEAFF. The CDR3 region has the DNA TGTGCCATCACTCCGGGAGGGGGGGTAGGCACTGAAGCTTTCTTT.

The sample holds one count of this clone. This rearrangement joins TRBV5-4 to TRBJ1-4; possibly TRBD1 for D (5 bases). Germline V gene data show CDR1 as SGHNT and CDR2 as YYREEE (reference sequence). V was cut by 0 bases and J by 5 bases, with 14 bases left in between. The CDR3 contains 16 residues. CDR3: CASSLGGVGRNEKLFF. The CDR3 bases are TGTGCCAGCAGCTTGGGAGGGGTCGGGCGGAATGAAAAACTGTTTTTT.

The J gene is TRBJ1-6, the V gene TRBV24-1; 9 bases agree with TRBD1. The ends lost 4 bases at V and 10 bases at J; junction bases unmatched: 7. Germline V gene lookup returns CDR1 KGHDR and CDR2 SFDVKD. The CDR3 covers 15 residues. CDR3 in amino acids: CATSEGQGYGSPLHF. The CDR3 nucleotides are TGTGCCACCAGTGAAGGACAGGGGTACGGGTCACCCCTCCACTTT.

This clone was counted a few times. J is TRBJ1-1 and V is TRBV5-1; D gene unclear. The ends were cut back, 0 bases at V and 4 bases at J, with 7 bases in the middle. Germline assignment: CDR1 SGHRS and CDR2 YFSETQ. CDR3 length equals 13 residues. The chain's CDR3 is CASSLGGGTEAFF. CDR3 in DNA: TGCGCCAGCAGCTTGGGAGGCGGCACTGAAGCTTTCTTT.

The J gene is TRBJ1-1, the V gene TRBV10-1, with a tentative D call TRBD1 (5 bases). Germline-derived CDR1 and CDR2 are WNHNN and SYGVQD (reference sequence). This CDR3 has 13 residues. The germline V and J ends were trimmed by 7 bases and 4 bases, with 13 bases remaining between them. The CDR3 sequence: CASTWTPGTEAFF. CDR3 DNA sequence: TGCGCCAGCACCTGGACACCAGGCACTGAAGCTTTCTTT.

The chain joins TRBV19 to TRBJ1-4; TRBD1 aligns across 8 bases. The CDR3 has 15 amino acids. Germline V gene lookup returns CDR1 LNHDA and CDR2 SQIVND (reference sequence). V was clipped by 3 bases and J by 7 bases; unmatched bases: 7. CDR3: CASSIWAGGVEKLFF. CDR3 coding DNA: TGTGCCAGTAGTATCTGGGCAGGGGGCGTTGAAAAACTGTTTTTT.

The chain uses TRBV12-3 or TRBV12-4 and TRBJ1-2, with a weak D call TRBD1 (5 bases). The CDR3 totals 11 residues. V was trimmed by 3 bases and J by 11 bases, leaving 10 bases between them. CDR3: CASSFGRAYTF. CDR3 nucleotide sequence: TGTGCCAGCAGTTTTGGCAGGGCTTACACCTTC.

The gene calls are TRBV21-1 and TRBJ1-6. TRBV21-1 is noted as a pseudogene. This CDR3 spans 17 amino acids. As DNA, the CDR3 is TGTGCCAGCAGCAAGGGGAGGGAGAGCATCCATAATTCACCCCTCCACTTT. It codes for CASSKGRESIHNSPLHF.

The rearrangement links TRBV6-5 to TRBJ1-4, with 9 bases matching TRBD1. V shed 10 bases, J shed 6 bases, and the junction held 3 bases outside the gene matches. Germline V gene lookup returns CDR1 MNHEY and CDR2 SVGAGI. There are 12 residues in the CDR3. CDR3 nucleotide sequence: TGTGCCACCGGGACAGGGTATGAAAAACTGTTTTTT. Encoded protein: CATGTGYEKLFF.

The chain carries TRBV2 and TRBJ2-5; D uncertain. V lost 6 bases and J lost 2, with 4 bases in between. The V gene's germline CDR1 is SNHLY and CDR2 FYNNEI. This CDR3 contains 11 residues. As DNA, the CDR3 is TGTGCCAGCAGCATACAAGAGACCCAGTACTTC. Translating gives CASSIQETQYF.

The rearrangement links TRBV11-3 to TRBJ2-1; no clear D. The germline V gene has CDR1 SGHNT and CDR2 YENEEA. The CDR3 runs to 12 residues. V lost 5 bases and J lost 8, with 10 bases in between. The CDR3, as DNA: TGTGCCAGCAGCACCAATAACTATGAGCAGTTCTTC. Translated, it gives CASSTNNYEQFF.

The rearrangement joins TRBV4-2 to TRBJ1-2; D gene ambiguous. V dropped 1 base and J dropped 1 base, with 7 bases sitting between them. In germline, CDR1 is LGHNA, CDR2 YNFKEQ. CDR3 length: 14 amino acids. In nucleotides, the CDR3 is TGTGCCAGCAGCCAAGCCGGGGATAACTATGGCTACACCTTC. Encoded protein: CASSQAGDNYGYTF.

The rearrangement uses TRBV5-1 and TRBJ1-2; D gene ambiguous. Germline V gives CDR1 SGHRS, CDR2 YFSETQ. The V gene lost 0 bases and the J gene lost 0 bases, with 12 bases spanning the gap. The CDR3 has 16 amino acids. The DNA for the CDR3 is TGCGCCAGCAGCTTGGCCGGGTCGGGTACTAACTATGGCTACACCTTC. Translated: CASSLAGSGTNYGYTF.

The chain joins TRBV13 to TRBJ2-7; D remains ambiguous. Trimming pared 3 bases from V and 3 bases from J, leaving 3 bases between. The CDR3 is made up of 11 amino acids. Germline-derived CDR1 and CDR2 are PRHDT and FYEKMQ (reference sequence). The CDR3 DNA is TGTGCCAGCAGCTTGGGCTACGAGCAGTACTTC. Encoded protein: CASSLGYEQYF. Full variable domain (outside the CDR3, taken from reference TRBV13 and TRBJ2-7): AAGVIQSPRHLIKEKRETATLKCYPIPRHDTVYWYQQGPGQDPQFLISFYEKMQSDKGSIPDRFSAQQFSDYHSELNMSSLELGDSALYFCASSLGYEQYFGPGTRLTVT.

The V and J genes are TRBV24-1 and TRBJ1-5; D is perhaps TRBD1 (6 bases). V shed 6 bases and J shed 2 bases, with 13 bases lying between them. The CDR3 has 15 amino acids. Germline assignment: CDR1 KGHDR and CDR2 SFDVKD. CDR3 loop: CATSSPGVGNQPQHF. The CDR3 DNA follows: TGTGCCACCAGTTCCCCAGGGGTAGGCAATCAGCCCCAGCATTTT.

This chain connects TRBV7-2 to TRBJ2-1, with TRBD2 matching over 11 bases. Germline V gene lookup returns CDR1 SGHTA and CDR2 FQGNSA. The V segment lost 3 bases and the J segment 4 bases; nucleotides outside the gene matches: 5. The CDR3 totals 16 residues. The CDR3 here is CASSFSLAGVYNEQFF. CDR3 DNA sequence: TGTGCCAGCAGCTTTTCACTAGCGGGGGTATACAATGAGCAGTTCTTC.

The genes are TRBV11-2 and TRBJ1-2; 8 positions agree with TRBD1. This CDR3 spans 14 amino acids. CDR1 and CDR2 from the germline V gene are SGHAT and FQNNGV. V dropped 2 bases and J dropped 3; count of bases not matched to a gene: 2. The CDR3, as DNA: TGTGCCAGCAGCTTATTGGGACAGGACTATGGCTACACCTTC. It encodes CASSLLGQDYGYTF.